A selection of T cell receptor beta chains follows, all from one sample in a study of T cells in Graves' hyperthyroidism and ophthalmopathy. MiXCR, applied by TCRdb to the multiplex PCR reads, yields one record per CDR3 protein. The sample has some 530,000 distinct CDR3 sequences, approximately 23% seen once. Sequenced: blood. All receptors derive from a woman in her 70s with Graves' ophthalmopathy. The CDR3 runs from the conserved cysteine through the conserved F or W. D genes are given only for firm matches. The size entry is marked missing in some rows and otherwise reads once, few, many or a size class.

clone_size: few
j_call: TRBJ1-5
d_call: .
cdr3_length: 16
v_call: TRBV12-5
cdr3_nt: TGTGCTAGTCTCCTAGAAGGGGGGTTGAGCAATCAGCCCCAGCATTTT
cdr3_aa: CASLLEGGLSNQPQHF

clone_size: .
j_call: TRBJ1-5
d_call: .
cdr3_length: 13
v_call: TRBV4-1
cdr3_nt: TGCGCCAGCAGCCAAGGGGGCTGGCAGCCCCAGCATTTT
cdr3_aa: CASSQGGWQPQHF

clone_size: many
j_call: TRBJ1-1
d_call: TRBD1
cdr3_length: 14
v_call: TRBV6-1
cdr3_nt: TGTGCCAGCAGTGCCCGGACAGGGCCCACTGAAGCTTTCTTT
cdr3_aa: CASSARTGPTEAFF

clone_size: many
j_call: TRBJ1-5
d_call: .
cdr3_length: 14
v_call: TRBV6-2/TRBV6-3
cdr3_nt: TGTGCCAGCAGACCCGACAGGCTAAATCAGCCCCAGCATTTT
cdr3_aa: CASRPDRLNQPQHF

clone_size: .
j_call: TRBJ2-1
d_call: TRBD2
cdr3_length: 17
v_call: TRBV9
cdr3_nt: TGTGCCAGCAGCGTAGGTTGGGGGGGACTAGCGGTTAATGAGCAGTTCTTC
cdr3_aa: CASSVGWGGLAVNEQFF

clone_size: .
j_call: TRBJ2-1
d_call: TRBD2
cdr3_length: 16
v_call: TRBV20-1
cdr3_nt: TGCAGTGCTAGAACTCCCCTAGCGGGAGTGTACAATGAGCAGTTCTTC
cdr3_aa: CSARTPLAGVYNEQFF

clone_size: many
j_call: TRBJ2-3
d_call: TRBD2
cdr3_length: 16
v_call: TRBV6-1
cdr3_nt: TGTGCCAGCAGTGAACCTAGCGGGATGAGCACAGATACGCAGTATTTT
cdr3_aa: CASSEPSGMSTDTQYF

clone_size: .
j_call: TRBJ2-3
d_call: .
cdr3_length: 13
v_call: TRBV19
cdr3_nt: TGTGCCAGTAGTATGTCCTTCACAGATACGCAGTATTTT
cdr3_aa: CASSMSFTDTQYF

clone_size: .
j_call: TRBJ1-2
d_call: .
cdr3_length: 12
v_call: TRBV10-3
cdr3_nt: TGTGCCATCAGTGAGCTGCGGTATGGCTACACCTTC
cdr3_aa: CAISELRYGYTF

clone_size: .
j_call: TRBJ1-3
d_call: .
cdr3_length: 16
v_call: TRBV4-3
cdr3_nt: TGCGCCAGCAGCCAAGGGACAGCTTACTCTGGAAACACCATATATTTT
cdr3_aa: CASSQGTAYSGNTIYF

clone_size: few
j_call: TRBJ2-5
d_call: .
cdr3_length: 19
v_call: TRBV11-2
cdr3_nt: TGTGCCAGCAGCTTAGTGGCCGGGAGTGGCCCGTTCATACAAGAGACCCAGTACTTC
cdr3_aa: CASSLVAGSGPFIQETQYF

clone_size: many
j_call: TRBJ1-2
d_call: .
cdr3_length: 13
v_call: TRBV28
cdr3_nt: TGTGCCAGCAGTGCAACGGGTAGCTATGGCTACACCTTC
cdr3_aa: CASSATGSYGYTF

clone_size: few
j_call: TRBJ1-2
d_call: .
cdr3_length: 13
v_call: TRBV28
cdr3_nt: TGTGCCAGCAGTTTAGGGCAGATCTATGGCTACACCTTC
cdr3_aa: CASSLGQIYGYTF

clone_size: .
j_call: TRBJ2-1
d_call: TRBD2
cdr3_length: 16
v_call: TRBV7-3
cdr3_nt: TGTGCCAGCAGCTTGGTGGCGGGAGTTTCTTACAATGAGCAGTTCTTC
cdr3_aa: CASSLVAGVSYNEQFF

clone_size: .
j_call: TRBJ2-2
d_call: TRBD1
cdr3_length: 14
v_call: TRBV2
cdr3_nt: TGTGCCAGCAGCCTACAGGGGGCCACCGGGGAGCTGTTTTTT
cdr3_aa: CASSLQGATGELFF

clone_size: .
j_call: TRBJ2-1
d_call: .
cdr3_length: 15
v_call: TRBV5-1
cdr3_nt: TGCGCCAGCACGAAACCCGGGACTGTTATAGTTGAGCAGTTCTTC
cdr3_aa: CASTKPGTVIVEQFF

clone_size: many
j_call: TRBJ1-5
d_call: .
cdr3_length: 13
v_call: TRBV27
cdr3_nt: TGTGCCAGCAGTCCCTTAGGAGATCAGCCCCAGCATTTT
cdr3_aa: CASSPLGDQPQHF

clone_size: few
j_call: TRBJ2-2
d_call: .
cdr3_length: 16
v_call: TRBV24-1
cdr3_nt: TGTGCCACCAGCGAAGGGGGGCTAGCAGGGACCGGGGAGCTGTTTTTT
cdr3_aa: CATSEGGLAGTGELFF

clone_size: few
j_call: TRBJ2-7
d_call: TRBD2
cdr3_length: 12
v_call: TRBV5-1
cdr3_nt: TGCGCCAGCAGCACCGGGGGGGACGAGCAGTACTTC
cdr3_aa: CASSTGGDEQYF

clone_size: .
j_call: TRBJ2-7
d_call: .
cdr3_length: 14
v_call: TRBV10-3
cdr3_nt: TGTGCCATCAGTGAGGGCAGGGGCTCCTACGAGCAGTACTTC
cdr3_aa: CAISEGRGSYEQYF

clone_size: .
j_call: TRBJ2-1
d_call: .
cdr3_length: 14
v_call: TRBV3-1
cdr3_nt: TGTGCCAGCAGCCAGATGGAAGCCATCGGTGAGCAGTTCTTC
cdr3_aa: CASSQMEAIGEQFF

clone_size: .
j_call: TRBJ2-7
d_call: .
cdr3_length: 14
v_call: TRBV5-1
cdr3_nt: TGCGCCAGCAGCTTGTCTTGGGGTCACTACGAGCAGTACTTC
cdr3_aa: CASSLSWGHYEQYF

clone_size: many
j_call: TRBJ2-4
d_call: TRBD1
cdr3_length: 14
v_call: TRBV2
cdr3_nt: TGTGCCAGCAGATCCGGGACAGGGGGCTACATTCAGTACTTC
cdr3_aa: CASRSGTGGYIQYF

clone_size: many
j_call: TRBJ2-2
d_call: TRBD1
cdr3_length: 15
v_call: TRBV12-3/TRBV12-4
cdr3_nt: TGTGCCAGCAGTCGCCCCGGGACAGGGGTCGGGGAGCTGTTTTTT
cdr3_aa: CASSRPGTGVGELFF

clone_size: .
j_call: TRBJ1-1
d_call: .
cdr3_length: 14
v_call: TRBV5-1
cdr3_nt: TGCGCCAGCAGCTTGGGATACCGTCACACTGAAGCTTTCTTT
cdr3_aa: CASSLGYRHTEAFF

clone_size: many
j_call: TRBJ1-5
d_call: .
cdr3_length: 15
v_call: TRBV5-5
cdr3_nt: TGTGCCAGCAGCTTGGATGTGGGCGGCAATCAGCCCCAGCATTTT
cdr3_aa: CASSLDVGGNQPQHF

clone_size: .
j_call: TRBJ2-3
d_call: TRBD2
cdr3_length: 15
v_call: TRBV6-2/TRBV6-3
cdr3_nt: TGTGCCAGCAGTTACCGAGCGGGAGGCCCAGATGCGCAGTATTTT
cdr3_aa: CASSYRAGGPDAQYF

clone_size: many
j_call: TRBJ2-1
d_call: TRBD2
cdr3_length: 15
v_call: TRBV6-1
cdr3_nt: TGTGCCAGCAGTGAAACAGCGGGAACCGTCAATGAGCAGTTCTTC
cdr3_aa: CASSETAGTVNEQFF

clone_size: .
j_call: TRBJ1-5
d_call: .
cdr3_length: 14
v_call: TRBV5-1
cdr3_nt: TGCGCCAGCAGCTTGGAGGGCCGGGGTGATCCCCAGCATTTT
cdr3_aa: CASSLEGRGDPQHF

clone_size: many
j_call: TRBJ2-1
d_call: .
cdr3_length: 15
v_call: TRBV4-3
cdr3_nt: TGCGCCAGCAGCCAAGGAGGAAGCTCCTACAATGAGCAGTTCTTC
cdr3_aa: CASSQGGSSYNEQFF

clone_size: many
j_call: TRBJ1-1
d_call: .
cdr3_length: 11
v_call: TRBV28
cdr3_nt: TGTGCCAGCTACGAGAACACTGAAGCTTTCTTT
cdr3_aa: CASYENTEAFF

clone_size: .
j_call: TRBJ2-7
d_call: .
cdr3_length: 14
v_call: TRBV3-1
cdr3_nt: TGTGCCAGCAGCCAAAAGCGGGCGCCCTACGAGCAGTACTTC
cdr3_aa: CASSQKRAPYEQYF

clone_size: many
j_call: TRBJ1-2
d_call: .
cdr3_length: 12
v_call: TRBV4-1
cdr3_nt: TGCGCCAGCAGCCAAGTAGGGTTTGGCTACACCTTC
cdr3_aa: CASSQVGFGYTF